The 4 T cell receptor beta chains listed next were all sequenced from one sample in a study of response to subunit inactivated influenza vaccine. TCRdb redid the calling of the RT-PCR reads with MiXCR, one entry per CDR3 protein. The table shows about 540,000 distinct CDR3 sequences, with approximately 20% occurring only once. Another study also made use of these data, one on T cells expressing NK-cell markers. According to that study: For TCR beta, cDNA was produced by 5'RACE template switching with UMIs.

The sample consisted of CD4+ T cells sorted from PBMCs, taken 11 to 12 days after vaccination. Receptors originate from a man aged 50 or older who received an inactivated influenza vaccine.

At least ten counts were recorded for this clonotype. This chain uses TRBV6-2 or TRBV6-3 with TRBJ2-1, with 10 bases that match TRBD2. CDR1 and CDR2 from the germline V gene are MNHEY and SVGEGT. The CDR3 contains 15 residues. The junction had 3 bases not matched to a gene; V was cut back by 2 bases and J by 5 bases. The CDR3 loop reads CASSYGTSAHNEQFF. The CDR3 DNA is TGTGCCAGCAGTTACGGGACTAGCGCGCACAATGAGCAGTTCTTC.

This clonotype was seen a single time. V is TRBV6-1 and J is TRBJ1-6; TRBD1 is a possible D gene (6 bases). CDR1 is MNHNS, CDR2 SASEGT, per germline. The CDR3 is 16 amino acids. V shed 6 bases and J shed 5 bases, with 17 bases lying between them. CDR3 amino acids: CASRDGDIHDNSPLHF. The CDR3 DNA sequence: TGTGCCAGCAGGGACGGGGACATTCATGATAATTCACCCCTCCACTTT.

The V gene is TRBV20-1, the J gene TRBJ2-7; D gene uncertain. Germline V gives CDR1 DFQATT, CDR2 SNEGSKA (reference sequence). The CDR3 contains 13 residues. The germline V and J ends were trimmed by 4 bases and 4 bases, with 14 bases remaining between them. CDR3 amino acids: CSANDKTDYEQYF. The CDR3 nucleotides read TGCAGTGCTAATGACAAAACCGATTACGAGCAGTACTTC.

At least ten counts were recorded for this clonotype. The V gene is TRBV11-2, the J gene TRBJ2-1; perhaps TRBD1 as D (5 bases). CDR1 is SGHAT and CDR2 is FQNNGV in the germline V gene. There are 14 residues in the CDR3. V was shortened by 2 bases and J by 8 bases, with 13 bases between the two germline ends. The CDR3 region has the DNA TGTGCCAGCAGCTTACTATACCAGGGCTATGAGCAGTTCTTC. As protein: CASSLLYQGYEQFF.